The 7 T cell receptor beta chains presented below share a single source sample, sequenced in a study of blood T cell repertoires in COVID-19. Assay: immunoSEQ multiplex PCR; the TCRdb copy retains only in-frame clones and omits some. This sample has approximately 69,000 clones, with almost 90% found just once. Sequencing was performed on peripheral blood. Receptor source: a man aged 50 to 59 with acute or convalescent COVID-19.

The V gene is TRBV2, the J gene TRBJ1-1; 9 nucleotides line up with TRBD1. V trimming: 6 bases; J trimming: 0 bases; junction bases outside the gene matches: 2. The CDR3 runs to 14 residues. Germline CDR1 reads SNHLY; CDR2 reads FYNNEI. The CDR3 reads CASSRQGVNTEAFF. The DNA of the CDR3 is TGTGCCAGCAGCAGACAGGGGGTGAACACTGAAGCTTTCTTT.

The CDR3 nucleotides are TGTGCCAGCAGCCTAAGGACTAGATCCGCCAAAAACATTCAGTACTTC. Its protein is CASSLRTRSAKNIQYF. The gene calls are TRBV21-1 and TRBJ2-4; the DNA was not compared with TRBD2, the D call given in the table. TRBV21-1 is tagged as a pseudogene. This CDR3 is 16 amino acids long.

In this sample, this clone turned up a few times. The genes are TRBV7-2 and TRBJ2-7; no firm D call. Germline V gene lookup returns CDR1 SGHTA and CDR2 FQGNSA. The CDR3 consists of 13 residues. V lost 3 bases and J lost 4, with 10 bases in between. The CDR3 is CASSFFRLYEQYF. The CDR3 region has the DNA TGTGCCAGCAGCTTCTTCAGGCTATACGAGCAGTACTTC.

CDR3 sequence reads: CASSQGSLEGYTF. CDR3 sequence (DNA): TGTGCCAGCAGTCAGGGGAGTCTCGAGGGCTACACCTTC. V and J are TRBV12-3 or TRBV12-4 and TRBJ1-2; D perhaps matches TRBD1 (6 bases). The CDR3 has 13 amino acids. V was shortened by 5 bases and J by 8 bases, with 15 bases between the two germline ends.

The rearrangement uses TRBV19 and TRBJ1-5, with D unresolved. The CDR3 runs to 16 residues. CDR1 LNHDA and CDR2 SQIVND come from the germline V gene (reference sequence). The V end was cut by 7 bases, the J end by 0 bases, with 16 bases between. In DNA form, the CDR3 reads TGTGCCAGTACCGGGATTAGGGAGTATAGCAATCAGCCCCAGCATTTT. Translating gives CASTGIREYSNQPQHF.

This clone was counted a few times. The J gene is TRBJ2-2, the V gene TRBV24-1, with 7 bases identical to TRBD2. V lost 4 bases to trimming and J lost 7 bases; unmatched junction nucleotides: 11. The CDR3 length is 16 residues. Per germline, CDR1 KGHDR and CDR2 SFDVKD. CDR3: CATSEEGGSLFGELFF. The DNA of the CDR3 is TGTGCCACCAGTGAGGAGGGCGGGAGCTTATTCGGGGAGCTGTTTTTT.

This clone was counted once. This chain joins TRBV6-2 or TRBV6-3 and TRBJ2-7, with D possibly being TRBD2 (6 bases). In germline, CDR1 is MNHEY, CDR2 SVGEGT. The CDR3 sequence is 17 residues long. Trimming stripped 2 bases from V and 5 bases from J, with 22 bases between. DNA of the CDR3: TGTGCCAGCAGTTACAGGTGGGGGAGAGCAGGGACTGACGAGCAGTACTTC. Translation: CASSYRWGRAGTDEQYF.